This TCR beta chain comes out of a study of graft-versus-host responses after intestinal transplantation. Produced via immunoSEQ multiplex PCR; TCRdb's table is partial and in-frame only. The sample contains 65,000 to 90,000 clones, 80% to 95% of which appear only once. This CDR3 is 15 amino acids long. The V end lost 5 bases, the J end lost 5 bases, and 16 bases lay between the germline ends. Germline V gene lookup returns CDR1 MDHEN and CDR2 SYDVKM. Details on this clone: Its antigen is currently unknown.

The rearrangement joins TRBV28 to TRBJ1-5, with D possibly TRBD1 on 6 matching bases. The source of this sequence is a human donor who was the organ donor for an intestinal transplant. The sample consisted of unstimulated CD8+ T cells sorted from spleen or lymph node cells, taken before transplant. Here the CDR3 DNA reads TGTGCCAGCAGTCCGTCGGACAGACTATATCAGCCCCAGCATTTT. Protein: CASSPSDRLYQPQHF.